What follows is one T cell receptor beta chain and its context. This clone was recorded only once. It lacks a known antigen. Base quality data are lacking; no much larger clone is found one base away. TCRbeta CDR3 regions were amplified from genomic DNA using the immunoSEQ Assay, a bias-controlled multiplex PCR. In the authors' own workflow: The number of nucleated cells in each sample was estimated from the amplification of reference gene primers within the assay. Sequence reads were collapsed and filtered to measure the absolute abundance of every unique TCRbeta CDR3 rearrangement. For each sample, productive Simpson clonality was calculated by taking the square root of Simpson's diversity index across productive rearrangements. TCRdb mirrors the immuneACCESS table, restricted to in-frame sequences. Some clones are absent from its copies; in checked studies, under half trace to an unresolved V gene, and the reason for the others is unknown. V and J calls and clone size are copied from that table; D and trimming were computed from the DNA. A total of around 400,000 clones appear in this sample, 80% to 90% of them only once. Approximately 2.5% of the sample rests with the top ten.

The entry originates in a study of blood T cell repertoires in COVID-19 (dated by TCRdb to the early 2020s). At the level of the whole study: Samples covering the acute and convalescent phases of COVID-19 were provided by collaborators in the United States, Italy and Spain. The prospective study material was composed of cDNA or gDNA derived from T cells, B-cell-depleted T cells, or PBMCs. The dataset comprised deeply sampled blood TCRbeta repertoires from subjects exposed to, actively infected with, or recovered from COVID-19. The repertoires were made available in a free public database intended to serve as a resource for research on the immune response to SARS-CoV-2. The samples were drawn from the first 160 participants of the ongoing ImmuneRACE study and from over 950 subjects provided by 6 global collaborators. A de-identified subject ID, COVID-19 status, age in years and sex were almost always included in the sample metadata. Where available, HLA class I and class II types were obtained from metadata supplied by the sample provider rather than from assay-based typing. The full study reports these points: The amount of clinical and demographic metadata varied by source and participant and was provided uncurated.

Trimming takes 8 bases from V and 10 bases from J, and the germline ends sit 21 bases apart. CDR1 MDHEN and CDR2 SYDVKM were looked up in the germline V gene. The CDR3 spans 15 residues, from the cysteine through the phenylalanine. The CDR3 DNA has 45 bases and is translated from base 1. At one collaborating source in Seattle, patients were enrolled during active infection and were followed longitudinally through the course of disease. The collaborating institutions used their own protocols to collect whole blood in K2EDTA tubes. For TCRbeta analysis, collaborators shipped samples as frozen whole blood, isolated PBMCs, or DNA extracted from either of those sample types.

The rearranged chain carries TRBV28 and TRBJ1-6; the D gene remains uncertain. This clonotype originated in a woman in her sixties or seventies with COVID-19, enrolled during active disease. Sequencing was performed on peripheral blood. The DNA sequence is as follows: TGTGCCAGCCACAAAGAAGAGGGATCAAGGTCACCCCTCCACTTT. Its amino acids are CASHKEEGSRSPLHF.